The 22 T cell receptor beta chains below all came from one sample that was sequenced in a study of metastatic and nonmetastatic thyroid tumors. There were no patients who had received any treatment before thyroid surgery. Using MiXCR, TCRdb reanalyzed the PCR reads. The table includes roughly 4,700 clones, approximately 29% detected once. The material sequenced was adjacent normal tissue. These receptors were taken from a female donor with papillary thyroid cancer or a benign thyroid nodule (not recorded which). Some clones in this sample may be carry-over from other donors' samples.

To note about this clone: The CDR3 end shows no conserved phenylalanine or tryptophan, and so a read error is likely. The chain has TRBV28 and TRBJ2-3, with 9 bases that match TRBD1. Germline trimming cut 5 bases from V and 12 bases from J; bases unmatched to any gene: 15. The CDR3 covers 15 residues. Per germline, CDR1 MDHEN and CDR2 SYDVKM. This CDR3 is CASSPGTGRTETQYC. Written as DNA, the CDR3 is TGTGCCAGCAGTCCTGGGACAGGGAGGACAGAGACTCAGTATTGT.

V and J are TRBV4-2 and TRBJ1-5; 7 bases are a match to TRBD1. Per the germline V gene, CDR1 is LGHNA and CDR2 is YNFKEQ. The V gene end was trimmed by 2 bases and the J gene end by 4 bases; junction bases not matched to a gene: 8. This CDR3 region has 16 residues. As DNA, the CDR3 is TGTGCCAGCAGCCAATTAGGGGACAGACGGAATCAGCCCCAGCATTTT. It is translated as CASSQLGDRRNQPQHF.

This clone is termed medium-sized (0.01 to 0.1%). The chain is built from TRBV6-5 and TRBJ2-5; D gene ambiguous. Trimming removed 0 bases at V and 3 bases at J, with 8 bases between. Germline assignment: CDR1 MNHEY and CDR2 SVGAGI. The CDR3 runs to 14 residues. The CDR3, as DNA: TGTGCCAGCAGTTACTCGGACCTTGAAGAGACCCAGTACTTC. Protein sequence: CASSYSDLEETQYF.

This clone is labeled medium-sized. The chain is built from TRBV4-2 and TRBJ1-2, with a possible D match to TRBD1 (5 bases). Trimming cost V 0 bases and J 8 bases, with 16 bases left between them. The CDR3 covers 15 residues. The germline V gene has CDR1 LGHNA and CDR2 YNFKEQ. The CDR3 spells CASSQEVEGPGGYTF. The CDR3 coding sequence is TGTGCCAGCAGCCAAGAGGTGGAGGGGCCGGGAGGCTACACCTTC.

The chain has TRBV15 and TRBJ2-3; TRBD1 is a possible D gene (6 bases). The ends were cut back, 3 bases at V and 2 bases at J, with 15 bases in the middle. Germline V gives CDR1 LNHNV, CDR2 YYDKDF (reference sequence). The CDR3 totals 16 residues. The CDR3 loop is CATSRFSDSDTDTQYF. The DNA for the CDR3 is TGTGCCACCAGCAGGTTTTCGGACAGCGACACAGATACGCAGTATTTT.

This clone was detected once. V and J are TRBV3-1 and TRBJ2-7; D tentatively reads TRBD1 or TRBD2 (5 bases each). Trimming removed 7 bases from V and 5 bases from J, with 21 bases in between. The CDR3 totals 15 residues. Germline V CDR1 and CDR2: LGHDT, YNNKEL (reference sequence). The CDR3 DNA reads TGTGCCAGCACCCCCCAGGGACGGCAGGCTGACGAGCAGTACTTC. Amino acid sequence: CASTPQGRQADEQYF.

This clone has a handful of counts. The rearrangement links TRBV6-1 to TRBJ2-7; D is possibly TRBD2 (5 bases). Germline V gene sequence: CDR1 MNHNS, CDR2 SASEGT. V was trimmed by 10 bases and J by 1 base, leaving 23 bases between them. This CDR3 spans 16 amino acids. The CDR3 here is CATHRHGGARSYEQYF. In DNA, the CDR3 is TGTGCCACCCACCGGCATGGAGGCGCAAGGTCCTACGAGCAGTACTTC.

This clone has only a few counts. The chain recombines TRBV19 with TRBJ1-1; weak D call: TRBD1 (6 bases). Germline-derived CDR1 and CDR2 are LNHDA and SQIVND (reference sequence). V lost 5 bases and J lost 0, with 13 bases in between. The CDR3 is 15 amino acids. DNA of the CDR3: TGTGCCAGTAGTGCCCAGGGGACCATGAACACTGAAGCTTTCTTT. Translated: CASSAQGTMNTEAFF.

This clone appeared a few times. V usage is TRBV6-1 and J usage is TRBJ2-1, with no clear D. The germline CDR1 and CDR2 sequences are MNHNS and SASEGT. The CDR3 is made up of 13 amino acids. Trimming took 7 bases from V and 0 from J, leaving 7 bases between them. CDR3 sequence reads: CASTRNSYNEQFF. CDR3 in DNA: TGTGCCAGCACTAGGAACTCCTACAATGAGCAGTTCTTC.

By share, this clone counts as medium-sized (0.01 to 0.1%). This chain uses TRBV11-3 with TRBJ2-2, with TRBD2 identical over 8 bases. The CDR3 is 15 residues long. Germline loops: CDR1 SGHNT, CDR2 YENEEA. Unmatched junction bases numbered 7, after V lost 7 bases and J lost 3 bases. The CDR3 reads CASTPPAGDTGELFF. In DNA form, the CDR3 reads TGTGCCAGCACCCCTCCAGCGGGAGACACCGGGGAGCTGTTTTTT.

In this sample, this clone turned up many times. The V call is TRBV18, the J call TRBJ2-1; 9 nucleotides align to TRBD1. V was pared by 0 bases and J by 4 bases, with 7 bases of the junction left unmatched. CDR3 length: 17 residues. CDR1 is KGHSH and CDR2 is LQKENI in the germline V gene. This CDR3 reads CASSPPTGQGLYNEQFF. The CDR3 bases are TGTGCCAGCTCACCACCCACGGGACAGGGCCTTTACAATGAGCAGTTCTTC.

This clone came up a few times. The chain has TRBV6-6 and TRBJ2-7; 11 bases fit TRBD2. V lost 1 base and J lost 3; bases outside the gene matches: 8. Germline CDR1 MNHNY, CDR2 SVGAGI (reference sequence). The CDR3 contains 17 residues. CDR3 coding DNA: TGTGCCAGCAGTTACTTGGGGAGCCTAGCGGGAGGCTACGAGCAGTACTTC. Its protein is CASSYLGSLAGGYEQYF.

In this sample, this clone turned up a few times. The chain employs TRBV6-2 or TRBV6-3 and TRBJ2-7; possibly TRBD2 for D (6 bases). The CDR3 is 16 amino acids. Germline V gives CDR1 MNHEY, CDR2 SVGEGT. Trimming took off 0 bases at V and 3 bases at J, with 15 bases between the two ends. The CDR3 protein is CASSYSMRDGDYEQYF. Here the CDR3 DNA reads TGTGCCAGCAGTTACTCGATGCGGGACGGGGACTACGAGCAGTACTTC.

The rearrangement uses TRBV5-1 and TRBJ2-5, with unresolved D. The V end lost 7 bases, the J end lost 2 bases, and 3 bases lay between the germline ends. This CDR3 has 10 residues. Germline-derived CDR1 and CDR2 are SGHRS and YFSETQ. CDR3 protein: CASGQETQYF. The DNA of the CDR3 is TGCGCCAGCGGGCAAGAGACCCAGTACTTC.

Relative to its sample, this clone is medium-sized. The chain uses TRBV15 and TRBJ1-1; the D gene is possibly TRBD1 (5 bases). V gave up 5 bases and J gave up 11 bases, with 15 bases separating them. CDR3 length: 12 residues. Germline V gene data show CDR1 as LNHNV and CDR2 as YYDKDF (reference sequence). CDR3 DNA: TGTGCCACCAGCGCTGACAGATCGTGGGCTTTCTTT. Its protein product is CATSADRSWAFF.

The rearrangement uses TRBV20-1 and TRBJ2-7, with D possibly TRBD2 on 6 matching bases. The germline V gene has CDR1 DFQATT and CDR2 SNEGSKA (reference sequence). This CDR3 has 15 amino acids. V lost 2 bases and J 2 bases, leaving 16 bases between the germline ends. The CDR3 coding sequence is TGCAGTGCTAGACCCCCTAATGGGAGGACCTACGAGCAGTACTTC. This encodes CSARPPNGRTYEQYF.

CDR3 DNA sequence: TGTGCCAGCACCTACTCCTGGGGGGCCGGGGAGCTGTTTTTT. It codes for CASTYSWGAGELFF. The V call is TRBV2, the J call TRBJ2-2; tentative D call: TRBD2 (6 bases). CDR3 size: 14 residues. Between the trimmed V and J ends, which lost 7 bases and 6 bases, there was a span of 15 bases. Germline lookup yields CDR1 SNHLY and CDR2 FYNNEI.

To note about this clone: Mismatch with germline at one junction end may stem from a read error. The V and J genes are TRBV7-8 and TRBJ1-1, with 8 positions matching TRBD1. The CDR3 extends over 15 amino acids. CDR1 and CDR2 from the germline V gene are SGHVS and FQNEAQ. CDR3 coding DNA: TGTGCCAGCAGCCAACAACCTGACAGGGGAACTGAAGATTTCTTT. It translates to CASSQQPDRGTEDFF. The full variable domain, with the rest looked up from reference TRBV7-8 and TRBJ1-1, is GAGVSQSPRYKVAKRGQDVALRCDPISGHVSLFWYQQALGQGPEFLTYFQNEAQLDKSGLPSDRFFAERPEGSVSTLKIQRTQQEDSAVYLCASSQQPDRGTEDFFGQGTRLTVV.

The chain carries TRBV5-4 and TRBJ2-2; D ambiguous. The CDR3 covers 11 residues. The germline V gene encodes CDR1 SGHNT and CDR2 YYREEE (reference sequence). Trimming took 5 bases from V and 6 from J, leaving 5 bases between them. The CDR3 region is CASRSSGELFF. The CDR3 nucleotides read TGTGCCAGCAGGAGTTCCGGGGAGCTGTTTTTT.

This clone is categorized as medium-sized. The V call is TRBV20-1, the J call TRBJ2-7; perhaps TRBD2 as D (8 bases). The germline CDR1 and CDR2 sequences are DFQATT and SNEGSKA (reference sequence). Trimming took off 6 bases at V and 1 base at J, with 19 bases between the two ends. This CDR3 has 15 amino acids. CDR3 in amino acids: CSAPIGRGPSYEQYF. As DNA, the CDR3 is TGCAGTGCCCCCATCGGGAGGGGGCCATCCTACGAGCAGTACTTC.

Judged by abundance, this clone is medium-sized. V and J are TRBV5-1 and TRBJ2-3, with D tentatively TRBD1 (6 bases). The CDR3 runs to 15 residues. V was trimmed by 0 bases and J by 4 bases, leaving 12 bases between them. Germline lookup yields CDR1 SGHRS and CDR2 YFSETQ. CDR3: CASSLGSRGADTQYF. CDR3 in DNA: TGCGCCAGCAGCTTGGGTAGCAGGGGCGCAGATACGCAGTATTTT.

The chain couples TRBV19 to TRBJ2-7; the match to TRBD1 covers 9 bases. Germline CDR1 and CDR2: LNHDA and SQIVND (reference sequence). CDR3 length: 14 amino acids. The trim removed 6 bases at V and 6 bases at J, leaving 9 bases unmatched. CDR3 sequence: CASRPGQGIGEQYF. DNA of the CDR3: TGTGCCAGTAGGCCGGGACAGGGAATAGGCGAGCAGTACTTC.